This entry is about one T cell receptor beta chain. Its specificity is not known. The RNA input was 0.5 to 1 ug, and it was reverse transcribed with random hexamers. An immunoSEQ multiplex PCR amplified TCR beta CDR3 over 54 Vbeta and 13 Jbeta. MiXCR, applied by TCRdb to the immunoSEQ multiplex PCR reads, yields one record per CDR3 protein. The sample carries 200,000 or so distinct CDR3 sequences, about 96% recorded once. The V gene lost 7 bases and the J gene lost 0 bases, with 10 bases spanning the gap. CDR3 size: 12 residues. Germline V CDR1 and CDR2: SQVTM, ANQGSEA. This specimen comes from a study of CD8 T cells in Susac syndrome. Study-wide points: As acknowledged by the study, its TCR sequencing and HLA analysis included a relatively small number of individuals.

Negative isolation yielded CD8+ and CD4+ T cells; FACS enriched TEMRA cells. The clonotype comes from a human donor with multiple sclerosis. The rearrangement links TRBV29-1 to TRBJ2-7, with unresolved D. Sequenced input: CD4+ T cells from PBMCs. The DNA of the CDR3 is TGCAGCGCCCGTGACCACTCCTACGAGCAGTACTTC. It is translated as CSARDHSYEQYF.